Sequencing of this T cell receptor beta chain was carried out in a study of CD8 T cells in Susac syndrome. Sequencing of TCR beta, carried out with a high-throughput approach, was applied to CD8+ and CD4+ T cells from the blood. The ends lost 1 base at V and 2 bases at J; junction bases unmatched: 5. The CDR3 runs 16 residues. The germline V gene has CDR1 SGHTA and CDR2 FQGNSA. It was with random hexamers that 0.5 to 1 ug RNA was reverse transcribed. Coverage of TCR beta CDR3 amplification by immunoSEQ multiplex PCR extended to 54 Vbeta and 13 Jbeta. One entry per CDR3 protein, called by TCRdb with MiXCR from the immunoSEQ multiplex PCR reads. The sample lists roughly 200,000 distinct CDR3 sequences, almost 96% occurring once.

The receptor comes from a human donor with multiple sclerosis. The chain links TRBV7-2 to TRBJ2-1; 7 nucleotides line up with TRBD2. Sequences were obtained from CD4+ T cells from PBMCs. CDR3 DNA: TGTGCCAGCAGCTTAGGTCTAGCGGTTACCTACAATGAGCAGTTCTTC. This sequence encodes CASSLGLAVTYNEQFF.